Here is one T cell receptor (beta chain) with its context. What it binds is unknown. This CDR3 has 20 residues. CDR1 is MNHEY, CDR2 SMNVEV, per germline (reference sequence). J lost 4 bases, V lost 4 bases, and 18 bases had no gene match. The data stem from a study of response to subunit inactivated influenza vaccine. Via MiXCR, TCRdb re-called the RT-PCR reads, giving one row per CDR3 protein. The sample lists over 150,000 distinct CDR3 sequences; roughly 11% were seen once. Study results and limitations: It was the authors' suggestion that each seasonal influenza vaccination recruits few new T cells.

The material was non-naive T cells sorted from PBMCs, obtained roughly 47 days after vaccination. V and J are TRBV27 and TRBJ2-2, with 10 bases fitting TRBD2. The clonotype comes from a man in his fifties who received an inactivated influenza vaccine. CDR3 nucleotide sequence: TGTGCCAGCAGTTATCTCCCCGTGTTAGCGGGAGGCCGAGGCACCGGGGAGCTGTTTTTT. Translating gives CASSYLPVLAGGRGTGELFF.